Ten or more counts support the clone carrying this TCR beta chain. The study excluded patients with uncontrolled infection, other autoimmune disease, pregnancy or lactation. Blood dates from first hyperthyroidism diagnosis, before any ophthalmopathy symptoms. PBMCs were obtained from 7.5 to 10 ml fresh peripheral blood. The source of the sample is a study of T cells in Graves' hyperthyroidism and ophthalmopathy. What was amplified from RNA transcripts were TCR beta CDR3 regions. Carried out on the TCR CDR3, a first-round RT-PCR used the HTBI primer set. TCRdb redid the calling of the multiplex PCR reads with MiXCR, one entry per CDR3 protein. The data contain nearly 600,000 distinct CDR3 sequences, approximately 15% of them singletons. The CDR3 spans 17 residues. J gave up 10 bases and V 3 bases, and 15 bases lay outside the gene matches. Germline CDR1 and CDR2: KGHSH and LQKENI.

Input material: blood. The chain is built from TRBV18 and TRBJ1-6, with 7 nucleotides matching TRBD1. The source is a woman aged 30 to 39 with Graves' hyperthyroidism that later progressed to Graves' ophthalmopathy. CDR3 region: CASSPRLTGSISSPLHF. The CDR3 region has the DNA TGTGCCAGCTCACCCCGATTGACAGGGAGCATTTCGTCACCCCTCCACTTT.